The 3 T cell receptor beta chains presented below share a single source sample, sequenced in a study of breast tumors, draining lymph nodes, adjacent tissues. TCRdb itself ran the multiplex PCR reads through MiXCR, one entry per CDR3 protein. The repertoire holds just under 65,000 distinct CDR3 sequences, with 57% as singletons. Sequencing was done on a sample of breast tumor tissue. Receptors were obtained from a female donor with breast cancer. Some clones in this sample may be carry-over from other donors' samples.

This clonotype was recorded many times. V is TRBV30 and J is TRBJ2-7; perhaps D is TRBD1 or TRBD2 (5 bases each). This CDR3 is 13 amino acids long. V was trimmed by 3 bases and J by 3 bases, leaving 12 bases between them. Germline V CDR1 and CDR2: GTSNPN, SVGIG (reference sequence). The CDR3 here is CAWSGTGGYEQYF. CDR3 sequence (DNA): TGTGCCTGGAGCGGGACCGGAGGCTACGAGCAGTACTTC.

This clonotype was seen a few times. A much larger clone lies a single base off, so this may be a read error. V is TRBV20-1 and J is TRBJ2-2; D may be TRBD1 (6 bases). From germline, CDR1 is DFQATT and CDR2 SNEGSKA (reference sequence). The CDR3 contains 16 residues. Trimming cost V 4 bases and J 4 bases, with 19 bases left between them. CDR3 protein: CSATVGRGGATGELFF. In DNA form, the CDR3 reads TGCAGTGCTACAGTCGGGCGAGGGGGAGCCACCGGGGAGCTGTTTTTT.

This clonotype has ten or more counts. This chain uses TRBV6-5 with TRBJ2-7; maybe TRBD2 (6 bases). The CDR3 sequence is 17 residues long. Germline lookup yields CDR1 MNHEY and CDR2 SVGAGI. Trimming left V 0 bases short and J 3 bases short, with 18 bases between. In DNA form, the CDR3 reads TGTGCCAGCAGTTACTCGGGCGCAGTGACTAGACACTACGAGCAGTACTTC. This sequence encodes CASSYSGAVTRHYEQYF.